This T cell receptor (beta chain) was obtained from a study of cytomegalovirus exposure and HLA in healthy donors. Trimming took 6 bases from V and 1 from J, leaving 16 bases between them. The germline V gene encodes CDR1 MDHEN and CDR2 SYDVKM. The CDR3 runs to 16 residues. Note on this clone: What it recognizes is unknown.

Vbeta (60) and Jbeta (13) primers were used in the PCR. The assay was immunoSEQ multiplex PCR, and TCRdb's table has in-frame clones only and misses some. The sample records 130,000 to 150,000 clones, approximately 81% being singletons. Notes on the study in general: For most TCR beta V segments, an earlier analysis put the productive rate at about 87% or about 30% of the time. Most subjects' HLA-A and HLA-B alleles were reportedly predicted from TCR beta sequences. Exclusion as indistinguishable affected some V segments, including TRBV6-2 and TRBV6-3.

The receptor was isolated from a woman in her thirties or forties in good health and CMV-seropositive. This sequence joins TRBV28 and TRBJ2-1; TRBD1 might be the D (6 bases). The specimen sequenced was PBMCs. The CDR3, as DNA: TGTGCCAGCAGGTCTTACAGGGACCCTTCCTACAATGAGCAGTTCTTC. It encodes CASRSYRDPSYNEQFF.